This T cell receptor beta chain was obtained from a study of blood T cell repertoires in COVID-19. At the level of the study: Samples came from the United States, Italy and Spain, spanning acute and convalescent COVID-19. In each case, the material was cDNA or gDNA derived from T cells, B-cell-depleted T cells, or PBMCs.

This CDR3 contains 16 residues. V lost 4 bases, J lost 7 bases, and 23 bases lay in between. Germline V gives CDR1 LGHDT, CDR2 YNNKEL (reference sequence). In the original analysis: Reference gene primer amplification yielded estimated nucleated cell counts. Clones were sequenced by immunoSEQ multiplex PCR, and TCRdb holds only the in-frame ones, with some missing. Clonal size and the V and J genes are those of that table, whereas D and trimming came from the DNA. The sample has roughly 150,000 clones; more than 65% are singletons. Sequenced material: peripheral blood. This receptor was identified in a woman aged 80 or over with active or convalescent COVID-19. V and J are TRBV3-1 (or the pseudogene TRBV3-2) and TRBJ2-7; maybe TRBD2 (7 bases). The CDR3 here is CASSRTQGGVRSEQYF. DNA for the CDR3: TGTGCCAGCAGCCGCACACAGGGAGGGGTGCGGAGTGAGCAGTACTTC.